What follows are 7 T cell receptor beta chains derived from one specimen sequenced in a study of cytomegalovirus exposure and HLA in healthy donors. Primers: 60 Vbeta forward and 13 Jbeta reverse. Measured with immunoSEQ multiplex PCR; TCRdb has only the in-frame clones, and not every one. The sample shows about 270,000 clones, approximately 70% of them seen only once. The sequenced sample was PBMCs. The receptors were sampled from a female donor in good health and CMV-seronegative.

The chain joins TRBV5-8 to TRBJ1-1, with D perhaps matching TRBD1 (5 bases). V was clipped by 3 bases and J by 2 bases, with 8 bases between them. The germline CDR1 and CDR2 sequences are SGHTS and YDEGEE. The CDR3 covers 13 residues. The CDR3 bases are TGTGCCAGCAGCTCGGACACAAACACTGAAGCTTTCTTT. It specifies CASSSDTNTEAFF.

CDR3 DNA sequence: TGTGCCTGGAATAGCGGGACTGGCTACGAGCAGTACTTC. Its protein product is CAWNSGTGYEQYF. This rearrangement joins TRBV30 to TRBJ2-7; 8 nucleotides line up with TRBD2. Looked up from germline, CDR1 is GTSNPN and CDR2 is SVGIG (reference sequence). Trimming at V came to 4 bases and at J to 3 bases, leaving 5 bases not matched to a gene. This CDR3 comprises 13 residues.

This clone was picked up a small number of times. In the same sample, other DNA sequences code for this CDR3. The chain has TRBV18 and TRBJ2-1; TRBD2 agrees at 7 bases. Germline assignment: CDR1 KGHSH and CDR2 LQKENI. The CDR3 loop spans 16 amino acids. Germline trimming cut 1 base from V and 6 bases from J; bases unmatched to any gene: 9. This chain's CDR3 is CASSPRGGPRFNEQFF. CDR3 coding DNA: TGTGCCAGCTCACCACGGGGGGGTCCTAGGTTCAATGAGCAGTTCTTC.

The V call is TRBV28, the J call TRBJ2-7; TRBD2 agrees at 14 bases. The CDR3 has 17 amino acids. The J segment lost 5 bases and the V segment lost 4 bases, leaving 10 bases of the junction unmatched. From germline, CDR1 is MDHEN and CDR2 SYDVKM. The CDR3 DNA sequence: TGTGCCAGCAGTTCAAGGGGGACTAGCGGGAGTCACCACGAGCAGTACTTC. Amino acid sequence: CASSSRGTSGSHHEQYF.

In its sample, this clone was seen once. This chain links TRBV15 with TRBJ2-3; 7 nucleotides agree with TRBD2. The trim removed 5 bases at V and 2 bases at J, leaving 7 bases unmatched. Germline values: CDR1 LNHNV, CDR2 YYDKDF (reference sequence). The CDR3 runs 15 residues. The CDR3 DNA is TGTGCCACCAGCCGCGGGGGTCTAAACACAGATACGCAGTATTTT. This sequence encodes CATSRGGLNTDTQYF.

This clone was observed once. This rearrangement joins TRBV7-2 to TRBJ2-7; D unclear. Trimming removed 2 bases from V and 5 bases from J, with 4 bases in between. The CDR3 contains 11 residues. CDR1 and CDR2 from the germline V gene are SGHTA and FQGNSA. Here the CDR3 DNA reads TGTGCCAGCAGCTTAAAGCACGAGCAGTACTTC. This sequence encodes CASSLKHEQYF.

The chain couples TRBV6-1 to TRBJ1-2; no clear D. Germline values: CDR1 MNHNS, CDR2 SASEGT. The CDR3 covers 15 residues. The V gene lost 3 bases and the J gene lost 4 bases, with 15 bases spanning the gap. The CDR3 loop is CASSEQVGVVYGYTF. The CDR3, as DNA: TGTGCCAGCAGTGAGCAGGTCGGTGTGGTCTATGGCTACACCTTC.